This TCR beta chain was sequenced during a study of CD4+ T cells in melanoma. Study results and limitations: Reportedly, melanoma neoantigen-specific CD4+ T cells showed varied differentiation states.

Sequencing used immunoSEQ multiplex PCR; TCRdb keeps in-frame clones, though not all of them. The data show tens of thousands of clones, approximately 74% seen once. Germline V gene lookup returns CDR1 KGHSH and CDR2 LQKENI. Germline trimming cut 2 bases from V and 10 bases from J; bases unmatched to any gene: 7. CDR3 size: 15 residues. On this clone itself: Its specificity is not known.

Input material: tumor tissue. This clonotype was obtained from a human donor with melanoma. The chain employs TRBV18 and TRBJ1-6; 8 bases line up with TRBD1. CDR3 sequence (DNA): TGTGCCAGCTCACCATTTGACAGGGGAGGGTCACCCCTCCACTTT. This encodes CASSPFDRGGSPLHF.